This T cell receptor beta chain was observed in a study of T cell responses to AZD1222 COVID-19 vaccine. General study points: White British people made up most donors, females outnumbered males, and clonal diversity was possibly underestimated. Without day 14 samples, only post-peak T cell repertoires were studied. Spike-specific TCR repertoires showed rising breadth and depth after two AZD1222 doses.

V was pared by 2 bases and J by 6 bases, with 5 bases of the junction left unmatched. The CDR3 loop spans 14 amino acids. Germline-derived CDR1 and CDR2 are MDHEN and SYDVKM. The method was immunoSEQ multiplex PCR; TCRdb's version includes in-frame clones alone and lacks a portion of them. The sample yields 130,000 to 150,000 clones, about 92% seen once. To note about this clone: What it binds is not known.

The sequence derives from an adult who had recovered from COVID-19. The sequencing used peripheral blood, collected after recovery from COVID-19. V gene TRBV28 combines with J gene TRBJ2-7; 9 nucleotides align to TRBD1. CDR3 nucleotide sequence: TGTGCCAGCAGTTTAGACAGGGGGGGTTCCGAGCAGTACTTC. It encodes CASSLDRGGSEQYF. Filled out from reference TRBV28 and TRBJ2-7, the complete variable domain reads DVKVTQSSRYLVKRTGEKVFLECVQDMDHENMFWYRQDPGLGLRLIYFSYDVKMKEKGDIPEGYSVSREKKERFSLILESASTNQTSMYLCASSLDRGGSEQYFGPGTRLTVT.